This TCR beta chain is drawn from a study of identical twins. Study-level points and caveats: The study reached conclusions through statistical analysis that was cross-sectional, not following the same donors.

With respect to this clonotype: Antigen: not known.

Germline V CDR1 and CDR2: DFQATT, SNEGSKA (reference sequence). The CDR3 contains 14 residues. The ends were cut back, 6 bases at V and 6 bases at J, with 21 bases in the middle. Via MiXCR, TCRdb re-called the 5' RACE reads, giving one row per CDR3 protein. The table shows 450,000 or so distinct CDR3 sequences, with 12% to 15% occurring only once. The data were also submitted as part of a second study, on yellow fever vaccine responses in identical twins.

The source of this sequence is a young woman in good health. The genes are TRBV20-1 and TRBJ2-7, with a tentative D call TRBD2 (6 bases). The sequenced material came from CD4+ T cells sorted from blood. The CDR3 region is CSAAGFTRGGEQYF. The DNA of the CDR3 is TGCAGTGCCGCGGGGTTTACGAGGGGCGGCGAGCAGTACTTC.